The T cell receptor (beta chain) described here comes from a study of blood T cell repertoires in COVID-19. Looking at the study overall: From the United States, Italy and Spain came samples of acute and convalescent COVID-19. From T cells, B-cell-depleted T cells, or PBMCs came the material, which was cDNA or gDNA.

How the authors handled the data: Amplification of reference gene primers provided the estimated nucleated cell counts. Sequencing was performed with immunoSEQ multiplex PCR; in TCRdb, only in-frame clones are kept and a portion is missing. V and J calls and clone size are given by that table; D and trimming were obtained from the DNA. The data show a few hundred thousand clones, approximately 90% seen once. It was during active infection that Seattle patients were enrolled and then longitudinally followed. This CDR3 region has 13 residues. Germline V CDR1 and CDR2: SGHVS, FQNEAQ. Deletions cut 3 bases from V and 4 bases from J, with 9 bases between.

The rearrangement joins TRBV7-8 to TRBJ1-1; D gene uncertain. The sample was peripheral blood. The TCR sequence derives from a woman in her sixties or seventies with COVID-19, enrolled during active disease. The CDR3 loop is CASSFQAFTEAFF. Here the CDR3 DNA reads TGTGCCAGCAGCTTCCAGGCCTTCACTGAAGCTTTCTTT.